The 17 T cell receptor beta chains below were found in one sample sequenced in a study of identifying expanded T cells in peripheral blood. Sequenced by immunoSEQ multiplex PCR; TCRdb stores in-frame clones only, minus some. The top ten clones hold about 15% of a sample with around 47,000 clones, around 82% of them seen once. Sequenced: blood. All receptors come from a person aged 18 to 69 in good health.

The chain has TRBV4-3 and TRBJ1-3; 10 bases align to TRBD1. The CDR3 sequence is 21 residues long. Germline assignment: CDR1 LGHNA and CDR2 YSLEER. V shed 0 bases, J shed 1 base, and the junction held 15 bases outside the gene matches. In nucleotides, the CDR3 is TGCGCCAGCAGCCAAGATTTACCGGGACAGGGGAATTTATTTTCTGGAAACACCATATATTTT. It is translated as CASSQDLPGQGNLFSGNTIYF.

This clone is labeled as medium-sized. The chain uses TRBV15 and TRBJ2-1; TRBD1 aligns across 10 bases. With V trimmed by 3 bases and J by 6 bases, 11 bases remained unmatched. The CDR3 spans 17 residues. CDR1 and CDR2 (germline): LNHNV, YYDKDF (reference sequence). The CDR3 DNA sequence: TGTGCCACCAGCAGTAGGACAGGGGGTACTATTAGCAATGAGCAGTTCTTC. Protein sequence: CATSSRTGGTISNEQFF. The entire variable domain, with the rest obtained from reference TRBV15 and TRBJ2-1, is as follows: DAMVIQNPRYQVTQFGKPVTLSCSQTLNHNVMYWYQQKSSQAPKLLFHYYDKDFNNEADTPDNFQSRRPNTSFCFLDIRSPGLGDTAMYLCATSSRTGGTISNEQFFGPGTRLTVL.

This chain uses TRBV25-1 with TRBJ1-1; D gene unclear. The CDR3 sequence is 13 residues long. The V end was cut by 4 bases, the J end by 1 base, with 7 bases between. The germline V gene encodes CDR1 MGHDK and CDR2 SYGVNS. CDR3 protein: CASSAWENTEAFF. CDR3 nucleotides: TGTGCCAGCAGTGCCTGGGAGAACACTGAAGCTTTCTTT. The full variable domain, completed using reference TRBV25-1 and TRBJ1-1, is EADIYQTPRYLVIGTGKKITLECSQTMGHDKMYWYQQDPGMELHLIHYSYGVNSTEKGDLSSESTVSRIRTEHFPLTLESARPSHTSQYLCASSAWENTEAFFGQGTRLTVV.

The chain joins TRBV11-3 to TRBJ2-7, with D possibly matching TRBD2 (6 bases). The CDR3 consists of 16 residues. CDR1 is SGHNT and CDR2 is YENEEA in the germline V gene. The V end lost 5 bases, the J end lost 2 bases, and 19 bases lay between the germline ends. In DNA, the CDR3 is TGTGCCAGCAGCCGAAGAGGCGGGGTTTTGACCTACGAGCAGTACTTC. It translates to CASSRRGGVLTYEQYF.

The V call is TRBV10-3, the J call TRBJ2-3; possible D gene TRBD1, 5 bases. Germline CDR1 and CDR2: ENHRY and SYGVKD. Trimming took 4 bases from V and 4 from J, leaving 9 bases between them. There are 13 residues in the CDR3. This CDR3 is CAISAGMPDTQYF. The DNA for the CDR3 is TGTGCCATCAGTGCAGGGATGCCAGATACGCAGTATTTT.

This clone has just one count. The J gene is TRBJ2-7, the V gene TRBV7-2, with 10 bases identical to TRBD2. The V segment lost 2 bases and the J segment 4 bases; nucleotides outside the gene matches: 17. The CDR3 loop spans 19 amino acids. Germline CDR1 SGHTA, CDR2 FQGNSA. The CDR3 reads CASSLFLGTSVETQYEQYF. The CDR3 DNA is TGTGCCAGCAGCTTATTCCTGGGGACTAGCGTAGAAACGCAGTACGAGCAGTACTTC.

The table lists this clone with a few counts. The chain couples TRBV6-4 to TRBJ1-6, with D possibly matching TRBD1 (6 bases). Germline CDR1 reads MRHNA; CDR2 reads SNTAGT. This CDR3 has 13 amino acids. The V end lost 5 bases, the J end lost 7 bases, and 9 bases lay between the germline ends. The CDR3 loop reads CASSRDKNSPLHF. In nucleotides, the CDR3 is TGTGCCAGCAGTCGGGACAAGAATTCACCCCTCCACTTT.

The genes are TRBV9 and TRBJ2-6; D may correspond to TRBD1 or TRBD2 (5 bases each). Between the trimmed V and J ends, which lost 6 bases and 3 bases, there was a span of 13 bases. Germline V gene data show CDR1 as SGDLS and CDR2 as YYNGEE. The CDR3 runs to 15 residues. CDR3 region: CASTPGTLGANVLTF. DNA for the CDR3: TGTGCCAGCACCCCTGGGACCCTTGGGGCCAACGTCCTGACTTTC.

The chain is built from TRBV5-6 and TRBJ2-1, with unresolved D. This CDR3 region has 13 residues. Trimming took 5 bases from V and 7 from J, leaving 13 bases between them. Germline V gives CDR1 SGHDT, CDR2 YYEEEE. For the CDR3, the DNA is TGTGCCAGCAGTCCCACTACGGGTAATGAGCAGTTCTTC. This gives the protein CASSPTTGNEQFF.

J is TRBJ2-5 and V is TRBV20-1; D is perhaps TRBD1 (5 bases). V lost 6 bases and J lost 2, with 7 bases in between. Germline V lookup: CDR1 DFQATT, CDR2 SNEGSKA (reference sequence). The CDR3 runs 11 residues. Here the CDR3 DNA reads TGCAGTGCAAACAGGCAAGAGACCCAGTACTTC. Its translation is CSANRQETQYF.

This clone showed up just once. The chain has TRBV30 and TRBJ2-2; D is undetermined. The germline gives CDR1 GTSNPN, CDR2 SVGIG (reference sequence). This CDR3 has 14 amino acids. Trimming shortened V by 2 bases and J by 1 base, and 8 bases separated the two germline ends. Here the CDR3 DNA reads TGTGCCTGGAGTAGCCAGGTGAACACCGGGGAGCTGTTTTTT. This codes for CAWSSQVNTGELFF.

This clone has just one count. This CDR3 is CASSESEGGQPQHF. CDR3 DNA: TGTGCCAGCAGTGAATCCGAGGGCGGGCAGCCCCAGCATTTT. The chain uses TRBV25-1 and TRBJ1-5; no firm D call. From germline, CDR1 is MGHDK and CDR2 SYGVNS. The CDR3 has 14 amino acids. V was shortened by 1 base and J by 7 bases, with 11 bases between the two germline ends. The full variable domain, its missing parts supplied by reference TRBV25-1 and TRBJ1-5, is EADIYQTPRYLVIGTGKKITLECSQTMGHDKMYWYQQDPGMELHLIHYSYGVNSTEKGDLSSESTVSRIRTEHFPLTLESARPSHTSQYLCASSESEGGQPQHFGDGTRLSIL.

The V gene is TRBV6-1, the J gene TRBJ2-7, with a possible D match to TRBD1 (5 bases). Germline V lookup: CDR1 MNHNS, CDR2 SASEGT. The CDR3 loop spans 14 amino acids. Deletions cut 1 base from V and 9 bases from J, with 16 bases between. The CDR3 coding sequence is TGTGCCAGCAGTGAAGGGGCAGGGCCTAGGGCGCAGTACGTC. It specifies CASSEGAGPRAQYV.

The V and J genes are TRBV19 and TRBJ2-1; 8 nucleotides agree with TRBD2. The CDR3 covers 18 residues. V lost 3 bases to trimming and J lost 6 bases; unmatched junction nucleotides: 16. In germline, CDR1 is LNHDA, CDR2 SQIVND (reference sequence). The CDR3 DNA sequence: TGTGCCAGTAGTATCCGAGGAGCGGCGGGAGGACGGGGCAATGAGCAGTTCTTC. Translated: CASSIRGAAGGRGNEQFF.

The V and J genes are TRBV30 and TRBJ2-1; the match to TRBD2 covers 11 bases. V dropped 3 bases and J dropped 7; count of bases not matched to a gene: 11. Per the germline V gene, CDR1 is GTSNPN and CDR2 is SVGIG (reference sequence). The CDR3 extends over 16 amino acids. CDR3 amino acids: CAWRIKGLAGGNEQFF. The CDR3 coding sequence is TGTGCCTGGAGGATTAAAGGGCTAGCGGGAGGAAATGAGCAGTTCTTC.

V is TRBV7-9 and J is TRBJ2-7, with D uncertain. Trimming shortened V by 1 base and J by 6 bases, and 13 bases separated the two germline ends. The germline gives CDR1 SEHNR, CDR2 FQNEAQ (reference sequence). The CDR3 extends over 14 amino acids. CDR3 sequence: CASSLVGMGGEQYF. CDR3 sequence (DNA): TGTGCCAGCAGCTTAGTAGGCATGGGCGGCGAGCAGTACTTC.

The chain links TRBV5-4 to TRBJ1-2, with TRBD1 matching 8 bases. The V segment lost 0 bases and the J segment 7 bases; nucleotides outside the gene matches: 5. The CDR3 is 14 amino acids. Germline lookup yields CDR1 SGHNT and CDR2 YYREEE (reference sequence). CDR3 protein: CASSLGQGTFGYTF. CDR3 bases: TGTGCCAGCAGCTTGGGACAGGGGACCTTTGGCTACACCTTC. The full variable domain, in which reference TRBV5-4 and TRBJ1-2 provide the parts outside the CDR3, is ETGVTQSPTHLIKTRGQQVTLRCSSQSGHNTVSWYQQALGQGPQFIFQYYREEENGRGNFPPRFSGLQFPNYSSELNVNALELDDSALYLCASSLGQGTFGYTFGSGTRLTVV.